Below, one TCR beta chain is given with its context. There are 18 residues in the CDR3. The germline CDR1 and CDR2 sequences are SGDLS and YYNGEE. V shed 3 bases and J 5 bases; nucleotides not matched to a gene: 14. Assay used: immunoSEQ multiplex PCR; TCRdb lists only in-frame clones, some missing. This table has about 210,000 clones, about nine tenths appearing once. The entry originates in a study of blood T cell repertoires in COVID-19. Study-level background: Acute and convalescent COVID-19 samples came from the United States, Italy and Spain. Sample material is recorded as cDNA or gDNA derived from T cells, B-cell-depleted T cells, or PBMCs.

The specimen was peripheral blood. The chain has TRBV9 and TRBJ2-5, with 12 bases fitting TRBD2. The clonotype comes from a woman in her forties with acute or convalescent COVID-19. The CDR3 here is CASSGPRGASGGVETQYF. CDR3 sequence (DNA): TGTGCCAGCAGCGGCCCGAGAGGGGCTAGCGGGGGGGTGGAGACCCAGTACTTC.